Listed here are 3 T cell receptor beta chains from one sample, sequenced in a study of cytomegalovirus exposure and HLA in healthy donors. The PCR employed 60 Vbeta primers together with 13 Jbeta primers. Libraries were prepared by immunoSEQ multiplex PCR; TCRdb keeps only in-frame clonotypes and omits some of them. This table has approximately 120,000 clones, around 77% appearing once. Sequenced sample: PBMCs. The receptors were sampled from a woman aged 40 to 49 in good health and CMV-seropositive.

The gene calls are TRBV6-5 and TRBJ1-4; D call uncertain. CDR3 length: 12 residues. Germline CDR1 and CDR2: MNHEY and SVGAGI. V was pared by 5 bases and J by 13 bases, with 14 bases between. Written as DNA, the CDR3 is TGTGCCAGCAGTACGGCCCCCTCAGGACTGTTTTTT. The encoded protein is CASSTAPSGLFF.

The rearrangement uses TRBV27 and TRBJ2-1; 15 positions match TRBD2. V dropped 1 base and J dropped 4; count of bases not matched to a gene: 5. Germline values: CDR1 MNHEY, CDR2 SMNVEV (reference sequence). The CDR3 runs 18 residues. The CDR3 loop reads CASSLWTSGRAGYNEQFF. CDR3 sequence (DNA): TGTGCCAGCAGTTTATGGACTAGCGGGAGGGCGGGGTACAATGAGCAGTTCTTC.

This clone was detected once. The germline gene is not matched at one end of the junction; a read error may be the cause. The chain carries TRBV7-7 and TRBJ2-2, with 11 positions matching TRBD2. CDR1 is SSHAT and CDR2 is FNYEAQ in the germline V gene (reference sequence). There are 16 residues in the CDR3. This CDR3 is CASSLLAGATTGELFF. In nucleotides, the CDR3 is TGTGCTAGCAGCTTACTAGCGGGAGCTACCACCGGGGAGCTGTTTTTT.